The TCR beta chain under discussion was sequenced for a study of cytomegalovirus exposure and HLA in healthy donors (dated by TCRdb to about 2017). Regarding the complete study: In an earlier analysis of approximately 640 of the donors, 276 Gb of sequence data and 100 million or so unique TCR beta sequences from some 170 million T cells were reported. In the later analysis, no new phenotypic data were used to find candidate immune exposures; instead, reliance was placed on TCR beta sequences and their occurrence across donors. Both class I and class II loci were covered by HLA typing, at four-digit resolution. Across about 380 genotyped donors of the cohort, an average of about 250,000 unique TCR beta nucleotide sequences per donor were sequenced, and roughly 20% of those sequences were non-productive. About 280 gigabases of sequencing data and approximately 91 million unique TCR sequences made up an early release that covered some 640 HLA-typed donors. Genome-wide SNP genotypes for about 65% of the roughly 670 donors were used in a later genetic analysis, which treated that subset as a discovery cohort. The study combined high-throughput TCR immunosequencing, statistical association of individual TCRs with disease status, and machine learning to predict cytomegalovirus infection status. In addition to the first cohort of 500 to 850 subjects, a separate validation cohort of approximately 110 different subjects was used. Every repertoire in the discovery cohort had been generated on one and the same sequencing platform. Donor age, sex, ethnicity and CMV serostatus were compiled alongside the repertoire data. A later analysis re-examined previously published TCR beta repertoires from hundreds of donors and added high-resolution HLA genotyping to investigate patterns of TCR occurrence. Typing coverage varied by locus: about 629-630 donors for A, B, C, DRB1 and DQB1; about 520 for DQA1; about 570 for DPA1; around 450 for DPB1. The study aimed to test whether signatures of past pathogen exposure could be identified by cataloging public T cell receptors. An earlier analysis of roughly 580 of the donors used high-throughput TCR beta sequencing to judge whether each TCR beta V gene segment behaved as functional or pseudogenic. The T cell repertoires of 550 to 850 subjects were profiled by immunosequencing and related to cytomegalovirus serostatus. A handful of DR-DQ haplotypes were handled as single units for association and clustering because linkage in the cohort was strong. Of the approximately 400 genotyped donors, around 81% fell in the genetic ancestry cluster associated with self-reported Caucasian donors.

Library method: the immunoSEQ multiplex PCR assay. For the multiplex PCR, a mixture combining 60 forward primers for TCR Vbeta segments and 13 reverse primers for TCR Jbeta segments was used. The CDR3 region of rearranged TCR beta genes was amplified from genomic DNA by a multiplex PCR assay. On the Illumina HiSeq System, the amplified TCR beta libraries were sequenced as 87-base-pair reads. Processing in the source paper ran as follows. In a later analysis, tens of millions of unique TCR beta chains were counted across the 500 to 850 repertoires, and approximately 9.9 million of these chains were shared by at least two donors. Raw reads were error-corrected and collapsed into unique sequences with a nearest-neighbor algorithm that merged closely related sequences to remove PCR and sequencing errors. To assign V, D and J gene segments, CDR3 sequences were aligned to IMGT reference sequences. For a sequence to be retained, a match of at least six nucleotides was required to both a V gene segment and a J gene segment. A rearrangement was called productive if the CDR3 had no stop codons and remained in frame with V and J, and every other rearrangement was called non-productive. CDR3 was defined by IMGT convention, running from the second conserved V-encoded cysteine to the conserved J-encoded phenylalanine. The earlier analysis of some 540 of the donors excluded any sequence lacking an unambiguous match to a single V gene segment. An earlier analysis of 587 of the donors called V segments functional above 56.7% productive rearrangements and segregating when the between-donor standard deviation exceeded 5%. A statistical classification framework was built for diagnosing cytomegalovirus status from the catalog of TCR beta chain sequences. A later analysis assigned V and J genes by comparing TCR nucleotide sequences with IMGT/GENE-DB human TR gene sequences. Using the TCRdist pipeline, a later analysis assigned CDR3 sequences along with most-parsimonious VDJ recombination scenarios. In a later analysis, every TCR beta chain was defined by the combination of its CDR3 amino acid sequence and its V-gene family, and reads without a unique V-gene family were dropped. A later analysis removed over 500 highly shared, low-generation-probability nucleotide sequences to deal with suspected cross-contamination and a sequencing artifact. A later analysis calculated a clonal expansion index for each public chain from normalized within-repertoire ranks of inferred template counts. In a later analysis, generation probabilities were computed using a VDJ recombination model fitted to out-of-frame rearrangements, and the results were checked against IGoR. Hypergeometric tests were used in a later analysis to score TCR-TCR, TCR-HLA and TCR-CMV co-occurrence, with a repertoire-size bias correction applied to the TCR pairs. In a later analysis, false discovery rates were estimated by permuting HLA or CMV assignments 20 times. In a later analysis, co-occurring TCRs were grouped using DBSCAN, and TCRdist sequence similarity was added for clustering within HLA-allele-positive subsets. Co-occurrence clustering excluded repertoires with fewer than 30,000 or more than 120,000 public chains, plus five with anomalous nucleotide sharing. Sourced from immuneACCESS, this table was stored by TCRdb with only in-frame sequences that have V and J called. A share of the clones is absent; for the studies checked, an unresolved V gene accounts for under half, and the remainder has no known explanation. V, J and clone size are those of that table, while D and trimming were read from the DNA. This sample is represented by some 150,000 clones; over 70% of them were singletons. The ten largest clones take up 2.8% of the sample.

Paper-wide results and their limitations: Only TCR beta chains were sequenced in this cohort, and the absence of alpha or paired-chain data limited detectable features. Compared with the approximately 670-donor mean, donors in an Asian-associated ancestry cluster had fewer N-insertions in productive TCRs, according to a later genetic analysis. A total of some 180 TCR beta chains were listed by the study as associated with cytomegalovirus. In a later analysis, TCR association rates were found to vary across HLA loci, with the most associated TCRs seen for DRB1 alleles and the fewest for HLA-C alleles. A further reported finding was that TCR beta sequences accurately predicted the HLA-A and HLA-B alleles for most subjects in the first cohort. Sequencing depth was assumed to be roughly uniform across donors in the presence/absence analyses, though that assumption may not hold. According to the authors, the approach could potentially be generalized to other disease states and immunological phenotypes. Immune exposure information for the cohort was limited to CMV serostatus. Because counts were too low, approximately 18 rarely observed V segments, including chromosome 9 orphons, were excluded from the earlier analysis of 500 to 700 of the donors. Most TCR sequences were observed very rarely across donors, whereas some public TCRs were present in many individuals. A later analysis associated 16,951 TCR beta sequences with specific HLA alleles at a false discovery rate of 0.05. The classifier was reported to diagnose cytomegalovirus status with high specificity and sensitivity in both the original and validation cohorts. Three of the identified cytomegalovirus-associated TCR beta chains were confirmed in vitro to be specific for cytomegalovirus antigens. When HLA alleles, especially DR and DQ, strongly co-occurred, TCR associations were difficult to assign to individual alleles. Linkage disequilibrium might explain the correlated functional status among segregating V segments, but an unknown experimental factor could not be ruled out. In a later analysis, most CMV-associated TCR beta chains were found to appear HLA-restricted, with HLA associations seemingly driven largely by CMV exposure. In a later analysis, HLA-associated TCR beta chains showed more clonal expansion and lower generation probabilities than non-associated chains that were equally common. Several of the top co-occurrence clusters appeared to be linked to parvovirus B19, influenza, CMV and Epstein-Barr virus, according to a later analysis. Some IMGT-functional V segments, including TRBV6-2 and TRBV6-3, could not be told apart with the 87-base-pair reads, so those segments were excluded. In an earlier analysis of fewer than 750 of the donors, most TCR beta V segments were observed in productive rearrangements about 90% or about 30% of the time, broadly matching IMGT annotations. In a later genetic analysis, a missense DCLRE1C variant was associated with V-gene and J-gene trimming of TCR beta chains, and the association was replicated in an independent cohort. A cluster of highly shared sequence variants was judged likely to represent a technical artifact of the sequencing pipeline. Because some donors lacked HLA typing at each locus, the association tests relied only on the typed subset.

The germline V gene yields MNHNS for CDR1 and SASEGT for CDR2. From the cysteine up to the phenylalanine, the CDR3 has a length of 12 residues. The only DNA kept is the CDR3, 36 bases in frame from the first base. Between the V and J ends, shortened by 6 bases and 4 bases respectively, the junction contains 9 bases. With regard to this clone: This clone's antigen is unknown. One base away there is no much larger clone; base qualities are not given.

The cohort consisted of 600 to 700 healthy bone marrow donors. At the time of sampling, every cohort member was nominally healthy, though immune exposures that went unrecorded were likely present. The donor tested CMV seronegative, placing the donor among the roughly 350 seronegative members of the cohort. Each donor provided a peripheral blood sample, and peripheral blood mononuclear cells were used for TCR beta sequencing. The Qiagen DNeasy Blood Extraction Kit was used to extract genomic DNA from the blood cell samples. The chain links TRBV6-1 with TRBJ1-2; no D gene call is confident. This TCR was recovered from a male donor in good health and CMV-seronegative. The sample consisted of PBMCs. The CDR3 has the sequence CASSVSRYGYTF. In nucleotides, the sequence is TGTGCCAGCAGCGTATCTCGCTATGGCTACACCTTC.